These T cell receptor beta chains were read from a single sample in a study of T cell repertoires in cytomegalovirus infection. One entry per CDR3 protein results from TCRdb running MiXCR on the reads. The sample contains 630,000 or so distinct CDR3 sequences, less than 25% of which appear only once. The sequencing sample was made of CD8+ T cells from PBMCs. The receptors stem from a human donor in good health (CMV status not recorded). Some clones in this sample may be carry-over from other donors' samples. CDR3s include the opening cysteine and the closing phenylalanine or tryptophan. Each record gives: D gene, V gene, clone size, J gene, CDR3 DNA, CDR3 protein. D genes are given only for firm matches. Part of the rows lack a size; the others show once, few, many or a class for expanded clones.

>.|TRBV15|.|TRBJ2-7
TGTGCCACCAGCAGATCGCCCGGTGGCAGCTCCTACGAGCAGTACTTC
CATSRSPGGSSYEQYF
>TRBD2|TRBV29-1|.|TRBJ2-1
TGCAGCGTTGAGGGTGCTCGGGGGGGCTCGTACAATGAGCAGTTCTTC
CSVEGARGGSYNEQFF
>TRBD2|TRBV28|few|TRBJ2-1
TGTGCCAGCAATACCGGGACTAGCTCCTACAATGAGCAGTTCTTC
CASNTGTSSYNEQFF
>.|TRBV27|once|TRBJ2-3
TGTGCCAGCAGTTGGGGGGTGGGGCAGGGTACGCAGTATTTT
CASSWGVGQGTQYF
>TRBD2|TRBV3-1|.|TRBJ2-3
TGTGCCAGCAACCAATCCTGGTCCCGGACTAGCGTAAGTCCAGATACGCAGTATTTT
CASNQSWSRTSVSPDTQYF
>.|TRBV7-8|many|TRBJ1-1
TGTGCCAGCACCCCTGGGGCTGAAGCTTTCTTT
CASTPGAEAFF
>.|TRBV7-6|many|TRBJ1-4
TGTGCCAGCAGCCCCGAAATCGGACACCTTAATGAAAAACTGTTTTTT
CASSPEIGHLNEKLFF
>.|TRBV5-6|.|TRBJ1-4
TGTGCCAGCAGCTTGGGCCTGGGAAAACTGTTTTTT
CASSLGLGKLFF
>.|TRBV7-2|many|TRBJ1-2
TGTGCCAGCAGCCCCCCACAGGCCCTTAACTATGGCTACACCTTC
CASSPPQALNYGYTF
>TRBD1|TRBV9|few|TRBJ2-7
TGTGCCAGCAGCGGATTGACAGGGACCTACGAGCAGTACTTC
CASSGLTGTYEQYF
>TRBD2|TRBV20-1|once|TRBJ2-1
TGCAGTGCTACATCAACGGCGGGGGTGGGCAATGAGCAGTTCTTC
CSATSTAGVGNEQFF
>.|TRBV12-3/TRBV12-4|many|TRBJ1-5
TGTGCCAGCAGTTTAGGGAGACCTAGCAATCAGCCCCAGCATTTT
CASSLGRPSNQPQHF
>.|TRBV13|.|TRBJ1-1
TGTGCCAGCAGCTTAGGCCGCCGGGTCTGGATGAACACTGAAGCTTTCTTT
CASSLGRRVWMNTEAFF
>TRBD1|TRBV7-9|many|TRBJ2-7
TGTGCCAGCAGCCCCAAGGACAGGGGTGGATACGAGCAGTACTTC
CASSPKDRGGYEQYF